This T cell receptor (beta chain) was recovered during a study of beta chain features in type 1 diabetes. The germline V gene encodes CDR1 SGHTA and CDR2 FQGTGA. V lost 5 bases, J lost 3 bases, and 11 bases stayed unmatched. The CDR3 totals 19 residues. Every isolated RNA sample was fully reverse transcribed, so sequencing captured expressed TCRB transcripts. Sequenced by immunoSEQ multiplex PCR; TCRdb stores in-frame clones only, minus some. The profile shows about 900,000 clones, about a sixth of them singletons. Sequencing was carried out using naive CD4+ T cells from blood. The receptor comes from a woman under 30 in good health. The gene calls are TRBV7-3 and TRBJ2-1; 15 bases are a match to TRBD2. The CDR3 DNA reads TGTGCCAGCAGCCCCTGGACTAGCGGGAGGGCCCAGGGCTACAATGAGCAGTTCTTC. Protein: CASSPWTSGRAQGYNEQFF.